These 2 T cell receptor beta chains came from one sample sequenced in a study of beta chain features in type 1 diabetes. Expressed TCRB transcripts got sequenced, as all isolated RNA was reverse transcribed. The method was immunoSEQ multiplex PCR; TCRdb's version includes in-frame clones alone and lacks a portion of them. Among roughly 450,000 clones listed, about 14% were seen once. Sequences were obtained from naive CD4+ T cells from blood. The receptors here all came from a young man in good health.

The chain joins TRBV28 to TRBJ1-2, with 7 bases aligning to TRBD1. The CDR3 spans 16 residues. Unmatched junction bases numbered 7, after V lost 1 base and J lost 2 bases. CDR1 MDHEN and CDR2 SYDVKM come from the germline V gene. CDR3 sequence: CASSLYSEGQNYGYTF. CDR3 nucleotide sequence: TGTGCCAGCAGTTTATACTCTGAGGGACAGAACTATGGCTACACCTTC.

In nucleotides, the CDR3 is TGTGCCAGCAGCACCCGACTAGGCACAGATACGCAGTATTTT. Translated: CASSTRLGTDTQYF. The V call is TRBV5-4, the J call TRBJ2-3; D possibly corresponds to TRBD2 (6 bases). The V gene lost 4 bases and the J gene lost 1 base, with 10 bases spanning the gap. This CDR3 region has 14 residues. Germline V gene lookup returns CDR1 SGHNT and CDR2 YYREEE (reference sequence).